The rows below give T cell receptor beta chains drawn from one sample of a study of T cell clones after liver transplantation. Assay: immunoSEQ multiplex PCR; the TCRdb copy retains only in-frame clones and omits some. The sample has approximately 75,000 clones; 80% are singletons. This sample comprised CD4+ T cells from blood, obtained 12 months after liver transplant. Every receptor here comes from a human patient who received a liver transplant. Some T cells could come from the graft donor. CDR3s include the opening cysteine and the closing phenylalanine or tryptophan. D genes are given only for firm matches. A row's size may be missing; if present it is once, few, many or a size class.

>-|TRBJ1-5|TRBD1|TRBV28
TGTGCCAGCAGTTTCCGCGGACAGGGGCTACAGCCCCAGCATTTT
CASSFRGQGLQPQHF
>-|TRBJ2-5|TRBD1|TRBV6-5
TGTGCCAGCAGCATAAAGCGGACAGGTCAAGAGACCCAGTACTTC
CASSIKRTGQETQYF
>-|TRBJ1-1|-|TRBV11-1
TGTGCCAGCAGCTTAAGACAAGAAGGTGAAGCTTTCTTT
CASSLRQEGEAFF
>-|TRBJ2-2|-|TRBV4-1
TGCGCCAGCAGCCACCCGGGGAGAGGGACCGGGGAGCTGTTTTTT
CASSHPGRGTGELFF
>-|TRBJ1-5|TRBD1|TRBV2
TGTGCCAGTGCCCGCGGACAGGGCTATCAGCCCCAGCATTTT
CASARGQGYQPQHF
>-|TRBJ1-3|-|TRBV28
TGTGCCAGCAGTGAGGGAGGGCCTGGAAACACCATATATTTT
CASSEGGPGNTIYF
>-|TRBJ1-1|-|TRBV29-1
TGCAGCGTTGTTTTGGGAGGGGGCACTGAAGCTTTCTTT
CSVVLGGGTEAFF
>-|TRBJ2-1|-|TRBV5-1
TGCGCCAGCAGCTTCGTAGACAATGAGCAGTTCTTC
CASSFVDNEQFF
>-|TRBJ2-7|-|TRBV7-2
TGTGCCAGCAGCTTGGGTGCTCCCTACGAGCAGTACTTC
CASSLGAPYEQYF
>-|TRBJ2-5|-|TRBV29-1
TGCAGCGTTGATAGACTAGTTGTTGGGGAGACCCAGTACTTC
CSVDRLVVGETQYF
>-|TRBJ2-3|-|TRBV6-5
TGTGCCAGCAGTTACTTTCGGGAGTCGGATACGCAGTATTTT
CASSYFRESDTQYF
>-|TRBJ1-1|TRBD1|TRBV5-1
TGCGCCAGCAGCTCGGGAACAGGGGACACTGAAGCTTTCTTT
CASSSGTGDTEAFF
>-|TRBJ2-2|TRBD2|TRBV5-1
TGCGCCAGCAGCTTGATTGCGGGAGGGCCCTCTGGCACCGGGGAGCTGTTTTTT
CASSLIAGGPSGTGELFF
>-|TRBJ1-2|TRBD1|TRBV28
TGTGCCAGCAGGACTTTTGCAGGGGGTTATGAAGGCTACACCTTC
CASRTFAGGYEGYTF
>-|TRBJ1-2|TRBD1|TRBV28
TGTGCCAGCAGTTTATCGACAGGGAGCGCCTATGGCTACACCTTC
CASSLSTGSAYGYTF
>-|TRBJ1-1|-|TRBV10-1
TGCGCCAGCAGTGACCATGCCCATGTAAACACTGAAGCTTTCTTT
CASSDHAHVNTEAFF
>few|TRBJ2-1|TRBD2|TRBV28
TGTGCCAGCAGGCAGACTAGCGGGAGAAGTGAGCAGTTCTTC
CASRQTSGRSEQFF
>few|TRBJ2-7|-|TRBV27
TGTGCCAGCAGTTCCCGCCGGCGAGCTCGGCCCTACGAGCAGTACTTC
CASSSRRRARPYEQYF
>-|TRBJ2-5|-|TRBV11-2
TGTGCCAGCAGCTTAGCACGGGGGAAGTACCAAGAGACCCAGTACTTC
CASSLARGKYQETQYF
>-|TRBJ2-5|-|TRBV13
TGTGCCAGCAAACGGGCAGGGCGTCGAGAGACCCAGTACTTC
CASKRAGRRETQYF
>-|TRBJ2-3|-|TRBV19
TGTGCCAGTGGGGATAGGGGTCGCACAGATACGCAGTATTTT
CASGDRGRTDTQYF
>-|TRBJ1-2|TRBD1|TRBV5-4
TGTGCCAGCAGGTCCGGGACAGGGGGCCCCCAGGGTGGCTACACCTTC
CASRSGTGGPQGGYTF
>-|TRBJ2-2|-|TRBV7-2
TGTGCCAGCAGCTTTGAGACAGTTAAAACCGGGGAGCTGTTTTTT
CASSFETVKTGELFF
>few|TRBJ1-4|TRBD1|TRBV19
TGTGCCAGTAGTTCGACAGGGGGCGGAAGAACTAATGAAAAACTGTTTTTT
CASSSTGGGRTNEKLFF
>-|TRBJ2-3|-|TRBV9
TGTGCCAGCAGCGTAGCAGATACGCAGTATTTT
CASSVADTQYF
>-|TRBJ2-7|-|TRBV6-1
TGTGCCAGCAGTTCCAGAAGCAACGAGCAGTACTTC
CASSSRSNEQYF
>-|TRBJ2-4|TRBD2|TRBV2
TGTGCCAGCAGTAGCCTAGCGGGAGTCAAAAACATTCAGTACTTC
CASSSLAGVKNIQYF
>few|TRBJ2-2|-|TRBV15
TGTGCCACCAGCAGAATCGGAAACACCGGGGAGCTGTTTTTT
CATSRIGNTGELFF
>-|TRBJ1-2|-|TRBV6-5
TGTGCCAGCAGCCGGGGGTACGGCTACACCTTC
CASSRGYGYTF
>-|TRBJ1-2|TRBD1|TRBV28
TGTGCCAGCAGTTTATCCGGGACAGGGGGCGCCGGCTACACCTTC
CASSLSGTGGAGYTF